The clone carrying this T cell receptor beta chain was seen repeatedly, ten times or more. Per the germline V gene, CDR1 is DFQATT and CDR2 is SNEGSKA (reference sequence). The CDR3 consists of 13 residues. V was trimmed by 6 bases and J by 6 bases, leaving 14 bases between them. The data originate from a study of metastatic and nonmetastatic thyroid tumors. The entire patient cohort was treatment-naive prior to thyroid surgery. Authors' methods: CDR3 differences across clinicopathological groups were used to build a distant-metastasis classifier for papillary thyroid cancer. TCRdb re-called clones via MiXCR from the PCR reads. It is TCRdb's table, rather than the study itself, that gives the V and J calls and clone size. The table records roughly 19,000 clones, approximately 22% of them present only once.

The receptor was isolated from a female donor with papillary thyroid cancer or a benign thyroid nodule (not recorded which). Some clones in this sample may be carry-over from other donors' samples. The V gene is TRBV20-1, the J gene TRBJ1-4, with D possibly TRBD1 on 5 matching bases. The specimen sequenced was tumor tissue. CDR3 protein: CSASRDADEKLFF. The CDR3 nucleotides read TGCAGTGCAAGTCGGGACGCCGATGAAAAACTGTTTTTT.